This T cell receptor (beta chain) comes out of a study of T cells in Graves' hyperthyroidism and ophthalmopathy. TCR beta CDR3 region amplification was performed from RNA transcripts. The TCR CDR3 was amplified in a first-round RT-PCR using the HTBI primer set. TCRdb analysed the multiplex PCR reads with MiXCR anew, one entry per CDR3 protein. The table shows approximately 620,000 distinct CDR3 sequences, with roughly a sixth occurring only once. As concerns this clonotype: Its cognate antigen is unknown.

Overall study findings and caveats: The majority of expanded thyroid clonotypes above 0.001 also appeared in blood.

CDR1 is MNHNS and CDR2 is SASEGT in the germline V gene. The CDR3 is 14 residues long. Unmatched junction bases numbered 10, after V lost 5 bases and J lost 9 bases. The origin of this receptor is a woman aged 35 to 49 with Graves' ophthalmopathy. This rearrangement joins TRBV6-1 to TRBJ2-7; 10 nucleotides align to TRBD2. The material sequenced was blood. Here the CDR3 DNA reads TGTGCCAGCAGTAAGCCTAGCGGGAGACGCGCGCAGTACTTC. Residues: CASSKPSGRRAQYF.